What follows describes a single T cell receptor (beta chain). This clone occurred a few times. The clone's antigen remains unknown. No much larger clone is present one base from it, and per-base qualities are unavailable. TCRbeta CDR3 regions were amplified from genomic DNA by means of the immunoSEQ Assay, a bias-controlled multiplex PCR. The authors processed their data as follows. The number of nucleated cells in each sample was estimated from the amplification of reference gene primers within the assay. To quantify the absolute abundance of each unique TCRbeta CDR3 rearrangement, sequence reads were collapsed and filtered. For each sample, productive Simpson clonality was calculated as the square root of Simpson's diversity index across productive rearrangements. The table was pulled from immuneACCESS by TCRdb, which kept in-frame rearrangements only. Such tables lose some clones; where checked, under half of the loss comes from unresolved V genes, and the rest has no known cause. V and J calls plus clone size are reproduced from that table; the DNA served to infer D and trimming. The sample includes about 410,000 clones, with around 91% observed a single time. Around 0.6% of the sample goes to the ten largest clones.

This record belongs to a study of blood T cell repertoires in COVID-19 (dated by TCRdb to the early 2020s). Turning to the overall study: Samples covering the acute and convalescent phases of COVID-19 were provided by collaborators in the United States, Italy and Spain. Sample metadata almost always included a de-identified subject ID, COVID-19 status, age in years and sex. The samples were drawn from two sources: the first 160 participants of the ongoing ImmuneRACE study, and 1,000 to 1,500 subjects contributed by 6 global collaborators. The repertoires were released in a freely available public database meant as a resource for research on the immune response to SARS-CoV-2. The prospective study material was composed of cDNA or gDNA derived from T cells, B-cell-depleted T cells, or PBMCs. HLA class I and class II types, where available, came from metadata supplied by the sample provider rather than from assay-based typing. Subjects who had been exposed to COVID-19, were actively infected with it, or had recovered from it provided the deeply sampled blood TCRbeta repertoires that made up the dataset.

What the authors observed across the whole study: How much clinical and demographic metadata was included differed by source and by participant, and the metadata was provided uncurated.

Taken from the germline V gene (reference sequence), the CDR1 and CDR2 loops are GTSNPN and SVGIG. Reading from cysteine to phenylalanine, the CDR3 counts 12 amino acids. Only the CDR3 portion is preserved as DNA: 36 bases, with reading frame beginning at the first base. V is pared back by 0 bases and J by 8 bases, with 10 bases lying between the germline termini. In the prospective study, participants were about 18 to 95 years old, resided in fewer than 25 geographic areas of the United States, and were enrolled through a virtual design. To assign participants to cohorts, the prospective study relied on clinical history that participants themselves reported in a screening survey and a study questionnaire. For ImmuneRACE Cohort 3, a participant was defined as recovered based on two consecutive negative NP/OP PCR tests, clearance by a healthcare professional, or resolution of symptoms. Each participant in the prospective study had whole blood, serum and a nasopharyngeal or oropharyngeal swab collected by mobile phlebotomists. Over a roughly 2-month period, participants in the prospective study had the option of providing additional blood draws and questionnaires. Before DNA extraction, blood samples from the prospective study were shipped at room temperature or frozen.

This sequence was found in a young man who had recovered from COVID-19. The rearrangement joined TRBV30 to TRBJ1-2; TRBD1 is a weak D gene call, 5 bases matching. Sequenced input: PBMCs or T cells enriched from blood (not recorded which). The CDR3 reads CAWSVGGGGYTF. The nucleotide sequence is given as TGTGCCTGGAGTGTTGGGGGAGGAGGCTACACCTTC.